A single sample gave rise to the 6 T cell receptor beta chains below, sequenced in a study of CD8+CD57+ T cells in acquired aplastic anemia. Both TCR beta VDJ combination and CDR3 sequence profiling were carried out. Genomic DNA was the template for this profiling. From the reads, TCRdb called clonotypes with MiXCR, one entry per CDR3 protein. The sample contains some 200,000 distinct CDR3 sequences, around three fifths of which appear only once. CD8+CD57+ cell expansion had been shown by flow cytometry in patients chosen for sequencing. The material sequenced was sorted CD4+, CD8+, or CD8+CD57+ T cells (not recorded which) from PBMCs. These receptor sequences come from a human donor with aplastic anemia.

The chain combines TRBV2 with TRBJ1-4; possibly TRBD1 for D (5 bases). This CDR3 comprises 13 residues. V was shortened by 4 bases and J by 8 bases, with 11 bases between the two germline ends. Per the germline V gene, CDR1 is SNHLY and CDR2 is FYNNEI. CDR3 sequence reads: CASSGQGNEKLFF. In nucleotides, the CDR3 is TGTGCCAGCAGTGGGCAGGGAAACGAAAAACTGTTTTTT.

The chain recombines TRBV6-5 with TRBJ2-7; the D is unclear. V lost 6 bases and J lost 2, with 11 bases in between. CDR1 is MNHEY and CDR2 is SVGAGI in the germline V gene. This CDR3 is built from 13 residues. The CDR3 nucleotides read TGTGCCAGCAGGCCGACGCTGCCCTACGAGCAGTACTTC. Translated, it gives CASRPTLPYEQYF.

V is TRBV15 and J is TRBJ1-2; the D is unclear. Germline loops: CDR1 LNHNV, CDR2 YYDKDF (reference sequence). V lost 0 bases, J lost 0 bases, and 2 bases lay in between. This CDR3 has 13 amino acids. The DNA of the CDR3 is TGTGCCACCAGCAGAGAGGCTAACTATGGCTACACCTTC. This codes for CATSREANYGYTF.

The chain employs TRBV15 and TRBJ2-1, with D unresolved. Per germline, CDR1 LNHNV and CDR2 YYDKDF (reference sequence). V lost 1 base and J 8 bases, leaving 9 bases between the germline ends. There are 13 residues in the CDR3. Written as DNA, the CDR3 is TGTGCCACCAGCAGAGGGTTTGCCGATGAGCAGTTCTTC. Its protein product is CATSRGFADEQFF.

This clonotype has ten or more counts. V usage is TRBV20-1 and J usage is TRBJ1-2; D gene unclear. Per the germline V gene, CDR1 is DFQATT and CDR2 is SNEGSKA (reference sequence). The V gene lost 1 base and the J gene lost 4 bases, with 19 bases spanning the gap. The CDR3 loop spans 16 amino acids. CDR3 loop: CSARVPTSSIGYGYTF. Here the CDR3 DNA reads TGCAGTGCTAGAGTCCCAACAAGCAGTATCGGCTATGGCTACACCTTC.

This sequence joins TRBV6-1 and TRBJ1-2; D unclear. The germline gives CDR1 MNHNS, CDR2 SASEGT. The CDR3 runs 15 residues. The V end was cut by 1 base, the J end by 2 bases, with 11 bases between. The CDR3 is CASSEDSTENYGYTF. The CDR3 region has the DNA TGTGCCAGCAGTGAAGACTCTACGGAAAACTATGGCTACACCTTC.